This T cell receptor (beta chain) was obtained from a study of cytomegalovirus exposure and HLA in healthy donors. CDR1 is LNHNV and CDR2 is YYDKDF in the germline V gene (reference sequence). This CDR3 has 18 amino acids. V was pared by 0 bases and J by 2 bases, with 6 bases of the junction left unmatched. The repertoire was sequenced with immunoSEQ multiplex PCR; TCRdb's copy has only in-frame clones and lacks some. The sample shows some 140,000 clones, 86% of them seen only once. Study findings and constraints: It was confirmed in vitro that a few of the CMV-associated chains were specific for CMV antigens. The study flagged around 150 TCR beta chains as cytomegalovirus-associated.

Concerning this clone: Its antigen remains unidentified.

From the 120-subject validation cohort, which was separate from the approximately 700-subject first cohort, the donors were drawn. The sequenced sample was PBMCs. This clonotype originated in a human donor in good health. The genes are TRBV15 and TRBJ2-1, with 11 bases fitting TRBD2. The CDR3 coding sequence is TGTGCCACCAGCAGAGATACCCCGGGACTAGCGGCCTACAATGAGCAGTTCTTC. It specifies CATSRDTPGLAAYNEQFF.